Listed below are T cell receptor beta chains from one sample, sequenced in a study of post-analysis software for immune sequencing data. TCRdb reanalysed the PCR reads using MiXCR and keeps one entry per CDR3 protein. The data contain roughly 650,000 distinct CDR3 sequences, around 60% of them singletons. Sequencing was performed on blood. All receptors derive from a girl aged 2 to 9 with multiple sclerosis. Each CDR3 is given with its conserved first and last residue. The D gene is left open where the match is weak. The size entry is marked missing in some rows and otherwise reads once, few, many or a size class.

j_gene: TRBJ1-2
d_gene: TRBD1
v_gene: TRBV28
abundance: few
CDR3aa: CASGVPGQQILGYTF
CDR3nt: TGTGCCAGCGGAGTTCCGGGACAGCAGATTCTTGGCTACACCTTC

j_gene: TRBJ2-5
d_gene: .
v_gene: TRBV12-3/TRBV12-4
abundance: .
CDR3aa: CASSLYPAGRNQETQYF
CDR3nt: TGTGCCAGCAGTTTATATCCGGCGGGACGCAATCAAGAGACCCAGTACTTC

j_gene: TRBJ2-7
d_gene: .
v_gene: TRBV7-6
abundance: few
CDR3aa: CASSPWRDYEQYF
CDR3nt: TGTGCCAGCAGCCCATGGAGGGACTACGAGCAGTACTTC

j_gene: TRBJ2-7
d_gene: TRBD2
v_gene: TRBV7-3
abundance: few
CDR3aa: CASSFLAGGSYEQYF
CDR3nt: TGTGCCAGCAGCTTTCTAGCGGGAGGGTCGTACGAGCAGTACTTC

j_gene: TRBJ2-3
d_gene: TRBD2
v_gene: TRBV4-3
abundance: .
CDR3aa: CASSQVGGGSTDTQYF
CDR3nt: TGCGCCAGCAGCCAAGTTGGCGGGGGGAGCACAGATACGCAGTATTTT

j_gene: TRBJ1-5
d_gene: .
v_gene: TRBV12-3/TRBV12-4
abundance: .
CDR3aa: CASSLQDYQPQHF
CDR3nt: TGTGCCAGCAGTTTACAGGATTATCAGCCCCAGCATTTT

j_gene: TRBJ1-1
d_gene: .
v_gene: TRBV5-1
abundance: few
CDR3aa: CASSGPGTEAFF
CDR3nt: TGCGCCAGCAGCGGGCCCGGGACTGAAGCTTTCTTT

j_gene: TRBJ2-5
d_gene: .
v_gene: TRBV20-1
abundance: .
CDR3aa: CSARDLEQLETQYF
CDR3nt: TGCAGTGCTAGAGATTTGGAGCAGTTGGAGACCCAGTACTTC

j_gene: TRBJ1-1
d_gene: .
v_gene: TRBV5-1
abundance: .
CDR3aa: CASSLDWAPGASEAFF
CDR3nt: TGCGCCAGCAGCTTGGATTGGGCGCCAGGAGCGAGCGAAGCTTTCTTT

j_gene: TRBJ1-1
d_gene: .
v_gene: TRBV5-1
abundance: .
CDR3aa: CASSSLGGGARNTEAFF
CDR3nt: TGCGCCAGCAGCTCTTTGGGGGGGGGCGCGAGGAACACTGAAGCTTTCTTT

j_gene: TRBJ2-5
d_gene: .
v_gene: TRBV11-3
abundance: once
CDR3aa: CASSPTGVGYNEQYF
CDR3nt: TGTGCCAGCAGCCCAACTGGGGTTGGCTACAATGAGCAGTACTTC

j_gene: TRBJ2-1
d_gene: .
v_gene: TRBV12-3/TRBV12-4
abundance: few
CDR3aa: CASSETSGYNEQFF
CDR3nt: TGTGCCAGCAGCGAAACCTCAGGGTACAATGAGCAGTTCTTC

j_gene: TRBJ1-2
d_gene: TRBD1
v_gene: TRBV6-6
abundance: .
CDR3aa: CASSGTDTSYGYTF
CDR3nt: TGTGCCAGCAGCGGGACAGACACTAGCTATGGCTACACCTTC

j_gene: TRBJ2-3
d_gene: TRBD2
v_gene: TRBV11-2
abundance: .
CDR3aa: CASSSCLCGLAGRKITDTQYF
CDR3nt: TGTGCCAGCAGCTCCTGCTTGTGTGGGCTAGCGGGGCGGAAGATCACAGATACGCAGTATTTT

j_gene: TRBJ2-3
d_gene: TRBD2
v_gene: TRBV20-1
abundance: few
CDR3aa: CSAQSGGAGTDTQYF
CDR3nt: TGCAGTGCCCAAAGCGGGGGGGCCGGCACAGATACGCAGTATTTT

j_gene: TRBJ2-7
d_gene: .
v_gene: TRBV28
abundance: once
CDR3aa: CASRATASYEQYF
CDR3nt: TGTGCCAGCCGTGCGACTGCATCCTACGAGCAGTACTTC

j_gene: TRBJ2-6
d_gene: .
v_gene: TRBV4-3
abundance: .
CDR3aa: CASSQEGSRAPYNVLTF
CDR3nt: TGCGCCAGCAGCCAAGAAGGATCGCGGGCTCCCTACAACGTCCTGACTTTC

j_gene: TRBJ1-6
d_gene: .
v_gene: TRBV7-4
abundance: .
CDR3aa: CASSLFGRRHYNSPLHF
CDR3nt: TGTGCCAGCAGCCTTTTCGGGCGGCGGCACTATAATTCACCCCTCCACTTT

j_gene: TRBJ2-7
d_gene: TRBD1
v_gene: TRBV7-2
abundance: .
CDR3aa: CASSLGGGQGYEQYF
CDR3nt: TGTGCCAGCAGCTTAGGTGGGGGACAGGGCTACGAGCAGTACTTC

j_gene: TRBJ2-3
d_gene: .
v_gene: TRBV7-9
abundance: .
CDR3aa: CASSPRQLPPPGTDTQYF
CDR3nt: TGTGCCAGCAGCCCCCGACAGTTACCACCGCCAGGCACAGATACGCAGTATTTT

j_gene: TRBJ2-4
d_gene: .
v_gene: TRBV3-1
abundance: .
CDR3aa: CASSQDQVGIQYF
CDR3nt: TGTGCCAGCAGCCAAGATCAAGTGGGCATTCAGTACTTC

j_gene: TRBJ2-1
d_gene: .
v_gene: TRBV6-6
abundance: .
CDR3aa: CASTPFGEHNEQFF
CDR3nt: TGTGCCAGCACTCCGTTCGGGGAGCACAATGAGCAGTTCTTC

j_gene: TRBJ2-6
d_gene: .
v_gene: TRBV7-9
abundance: .
CDR3aa: CASSLSSGSGANVLTF
CDR3nt: TGTGCCAGCAGCTTGAGTTCAGGCTCCGGGGCCAACGTCCTGACTTTC

j_gene: TRBJ2-6
d_gene: .
v_gene: TRBV6-5
abundance: few
CDR3aa: CASSYASRGRANVLTF
CDR3nt: TGTGCCAGCAGTTACGCGAGCAGGGGCCGGGCCAACGTCCTGACTTTC

j_gene: TRBJ2-1
d_gene: TRBD2
v_gene: TRBV27
abundance: few
CDR3aa: CASSRPGVAGANEQFF
CDR3nt: TGTGCCAGCAGCCGGCCCGGGGTAGCGGGAGCCAATGAGCAGTTCTTC

j_gene: TRBJ2-7
d_gene: TRBD2
v_gene: TRBV10-3
abundance: few
CDR3aa: CAISAVAGDPTGEQYF
CDR3nt: TGTGCCATCAGTGCGGTAGCGGGAGACCCTACCGGCGAGCAGTACTTC

j_gene: TRBJ2-7
d_gene: .
v_gene: TRBV4-2
abundance: .
CDR3aa: CASSQYQGDYEQYF
CDR3nt: TGTGCCAGCAGCCAATATCAGGGAGACTACGAGCAGTACTTC

j_gene: TRBJ2-1
d_gene: TRBD2
v_gene: TRBV4-1
abundance: .
CDR3aa: CASSGLLAGDQNEQFF
CDR3nt: TGCGCCAGCAGCGGATTACTAGCGGGAGACCAAAATGAGCAGTTCTTC

j_gene: TRBJ2-1
d_gene: TRBD1
v_gene: TRBV7-9
abundance: .
CDR3aa: CASSPNRGLNNEQFF
CDR3nt: TGTGCCAGCAGCCCGAACAGGGGGCTCAACAATGAGCAGTTCTTC

j_gene: TRBJ2-5
d_gene: TRBD1
v_gene: TRBV25-1
abundance: .
CDR3aa: CASSELNRGGETQYF
CDR3nt: TGTGCCAGCAGTGAACTAAACAGGGGTGGCGAGACCCAGTACTTC

j_gene: TRBJ2-7
d_gene: TRBD2
v_gene: TRBV20-1
abundance: .
CDR3aa: CSARDGTSGRGSSYEQYF
CDR3nt: TGCAGTGCTAGAGACGGGACTAGCGGGAGGGGGAGCTCCTACGAGCAGTACTTC

j_gene: TRBJ2-7
d_gene: .
v_gene: TRBV21-1
abundance: .
CDR3aa: CASSKEKRLVAECKTYEQYF
CDR3nt: TGTGCCAGCAGCAAAGAAAAACGACTAGTCGCTGAATGTAAGACCTACGAGCAGTACTTC

j_gene: TRBJ1-2
d_gene: .
v_gene: TRBV5-1
abundance: .
CDR3aa: CASSLDPDDYGYTF
CDR3nt: TGCGCCAGCAGCTTGGACCCGGACGACTATGGCTACACCTTC

j_gene: TRBJ2-3
d_gene: .
v_gene: TRBV27
abundance: .
CDR3aa: CASRQGRGADTQYF
CDR3nt: TGTGCCAGCAGACAGGGAAGGGGGGCAGATACGCAGTATTTT

j_gene: TRBJ2-1
d_gene: .
v_gene: TRBV7-2
abundance: few
CDR3aa: CASLTTGTSIIHEQFF
CDR3nt: TGTGCCAGTCTAACTACCGGGACTTCTATAATCCATGAGCAGTTCTTC

j_gene: TRBJ1-6
d_gene: .
v_gene: TRBV13
abundance: .
CDR3aa: CANVQGINSPLHF
CDR3nt: TGTGCCAACGTTCAGGGGATTAATTCACCCCTCCACTTT